Presented here are 30 T cell receptor beta chains from one specimen sequenced in a study of blood T cell repertoires in COVID-19 (dated by TCRdb to 2018 to 2021). The library was obtained by the immunoSEQ multiplex PCR assay. Not all clones reach the TCRdb copy of this immuneACCESS table, which keeps in-frame sequences only. Checked studies attribute under half of the gap to unresolved V genes and leave the rest unexplained. The sample table holds fewer than 350,000 clones, of which about 90% were seen once. Over 9.5% of the sample rests with the top ten. The sequenced sample was peripheral blood. The origin of the receptors is a woman aged 25 to 39 with COVID-19, enrolled during active disease.

This rearrangement joins TRBV29-1 to TRBJ1-2, with D possibly TRBD1 on 6 matching bases. Germline V gene data show CDR1 as SQVTM and CDR2 as ANQGSEA. The CDR3 has 13 amino acids. V lost 3 bases, J lost 5 bases, and 13 bases lay in between. The CDR3: CSVEARGVYGYTF. Here the CDR3 DNA reads TGCAGCGTTGAGGCCAGGGGAGTTTATGGCTACACCTTC. Complete variable domain (other parts from reference TRBV29-1 and TRBJ1-2): SAVISQKPSRDICQRGTSLTIQCQVDSQVTMMFWYRQQPGQSLTLIATANQGSEATYESGFVIDKFPISRPNLTFSTLTVSNMSPEDSSIYLCSVEARGVYGYTFGSGTRLTVV.

This chain uses TRBV19 with TRBJ2-7; 8 nucleotides match TRBD2. CDR3 length: 15 residues. V shed 5 bases, J shed 0 bases, and the junction held 6 bases outside the gene matches. Germline CDR1 and CDR2: LNHDA and SQIVND (reference sequence). The CDR3 region is CASSAGTRTSYEQYF. CDR3 bases: TGTGCCAGTAGTGCGGGGACTAGAACCTCCTACGAGCAGTACTTC.

This chain connects TRBV6-6 to TRBJ1-1; TRBD1 matches 9 bases. This CDR3 comprises 15 residues. Germline V gene lookup returns CDR1 MNHNY and CDR2 SVGAGI (reference sequence). Unmatched junction bases numbered 7, after V lost 5 bases and J lost 3 bases. The chain's CDR3 is CASSSHTGGDTEAFF. DNA of the CDR3: TGTGCCAGCAGTAGTCATACAGGGGGCGACACTGAAGCTTTCTTT.

J is TRBJ1-1 and V is TRBV5-6; maybe TRBD1 (5 bases). The V gene lost 3 bases and the J gene lost 6 bases, with 15 bases spanning the gap. Germline loops: CDR1 SGHDT, CDR2 YYEEEE. The CDR3 is 14 amino acids. For the CDR3, the DNA is TGTGCCAGCAGCTCGGGACTTGAGGGCCCTGAAGCTTTCTTT. Its protein product is CASSSGLEGPEAFF.

The chain employs TRBV9 and TRBJ1-5; D remains unclear. The CDR3 totals 16 residues. V shed 0 bases and J shed 0 bases, with 10 bases lying between them. In germline, CDR1 is SGDLS, CDR2 YYNGEE. CDR3 loop: CASSVGLGTSNQPQHF. CDR3 in DNA: TGTGCCAGCAGCGTAGGATTGGGCACTAGCAATCAGCCCCAGCATTTT.

The chain combines TRBV19 with TRBJ2-3, with D maybe TRBD2 (5 bases). In germline, CDR1 is LNHDA, CDR2 SQIVND (reference sequence). V lost 3 bases and J 6 bases, leaving 10 bases between the germline ends. The CDR3 runs 13 residues. The CDR3 reads CASSILRADTQYF. CDR3 DNA sequence: TGTGCCAGTAGTATCTTGCGGGCGGATACGCAGTATTTT. The full variable domain, with the rest looked up from reference TRBV19 and TRBJ2-3, is DGGITQSPKYLFRKEGQNVTLSCEQNLNHDAMYWYRQDPGQGLRLIYYSQIVNDFQKGDIAEGYSVSREKKESFPLTVTSAQKNPTAFYLCASSILRADTQYFGPGTRLTVL.

The V call is TRBV7-9, the J call TRBJ1-5; no reliable D call. Trimming pared 7 bases from V and 0 bases from J, leaving 13 bases between. This CDR3 has 15 amino acids. Germline-derived CDR1 and CDR2 are SEHNR and FQNEAQ (reference sequence). CDR3: CASTHGYYSNQPQHF. The CDR3 DNA sequence: TGTGCCAGCACCCACGGGTACTATAGCAATCAGCCCCAGCATTTT.

The CDR3 region is CASSLASGVALYNEQFF. The CDR3 bases are TGTGCCAGCAGCTTGGCCAGTGGAGTTGCTCTCTACAATGAGCAGTTCTTC. The chain employs TRBV5-8 and TRBJ2-1; D call uncertain. The CDR3 loop spans 17 amino acids. Germline lookup yields CDR1 SGHTS and CDR2 YDEGEE. The germline V and J ends were trimmed by 0 bases and 3 bases, with 16 bases remaining between them.

The chain links TRBV24-1 to TRBJ2-3, with 7 positions matching TRBD2. This CDR3 comprises 17 residues. Trimming at V came to 1 base and at J to 6 bases, leaving 12 bases not matched to a gene. CDR1 and CDR2 from the germline V gene are KGHDR and SFDVKD. This chain's CDR3 is CATSDLGGGGEGDTQYF. In nucleotides, the CDR3 is TGTGCCACCAGTGATTTAGGTGGGGGAGGGGAGGGCGATACGCAGTATTTT.

The V and J genes are TRBV19 and TRBJ1-1; a weak D match, TRBD1 (6 bases). Germline V gives CDR1 LNHDA, CDR2 SQIVND (reference sequence). Trimming removed 10 bases from V and 7 bases from J, with 10 bases in between. CDR3 length equals 10 residues. In nucleotides, the CDR3 is TGTGCCACCGTACAGGGTGAAGCTTTCTTT. It translates to CATVQGEAFF.

The gene calls are TRBV30 and TRBJ1-2; no definite D call. Germline CDR1 is GTSNPN and CDR2 is SVGIG (reference sequence). The CDR3 totals 15 residues. The germline V and J ends were trimmed by 0 bases and 4 bases, with 15 bases remaining between them. Written as DNA, the CDR3 is TGTGCCTGGAGTGTACCTTTCCGCGGGCTCTATGGCTACACCTTC. Encoded protein: CAWSVPFRGLYGYTF.

The chain recombines TRBV6-2 or TRBV6-3 with TRBJ2-1, with D uncertain. There are 11 residues in the CDR3. The germline V and J ends were trimmed by 6 bases and 9 bases, with 9 bases remaining between them. Germline V CDR1 and CDR2: MNHEY, SVGEGT. In DNA, the CDR3 is TGTGCCAGCAGCTTACCGCGTGAGCAGTTCTTC. Protein sequence: CASSLPREQFF.

CDR3 coding DNA: TGTGCCAGCACCTCCGAGGCGGGGGGGGACTACGAGCAGTACTTC. This translates into CASTSEAGGDYEQYF. The chain uses TRBV11-2 and TRBJ2-7; 9 bases fit TRBD2. The CDR3 consists of 15 residues. J was trimmed by 3 bases and V by 7 bases; bases with no gene match: 10. CDR1 is SGHAT, CDR2 FQNNGV, per germline.

The chain uses TRBV20-1 and TRBJ1-6, with a possible D match to TRBD1 (5 bases). The CDR3 runs to 15 residues. Trimming took 3 bases from V and 0 from J, leaving 9 bases between them. CDR1 and CDR2 from the germline V gene are DFQATT and SNEGSKA (reference sequence). CDR3 nucleotide sequence: TGCAGTGCTAGTGGGGACTTCTCCTATAATTCACCCCTCCACTTT. It encodes CSASGDFSYNSPLHF.

This chain uses TRBV7-9 with TRBJ2-1, with D possibly being TRBD1 (6 bases). The germline V gene has CDR1 SEHNR and CDR2 FQNEAQ (reference sequence). Between the trimmed V and J ends, which lost 4 bases and 3 bases, there was a span of 13 bases. CDR3 length: 15 amino acids. The CDR3: CASSYRRTVYNEQFF. CDR3 nucleotide sequence: TGTGCCAGCAGCTATCGCCGGACAGTCTACAATGAGCAGTTCTTC.

This rearrangement joins TRBV11-2 to TRBJ2-6; D unclear. V lost 5 bases and J lost 0, with 14 bases in between. The germline gives CDR1 SGHAT, CDR2 FQNNGV. The CDR3 has 17 residues. The CDR3 DNA reads as TGTGCCAGCAGCCCGGCGAGCCCTAGCTCTGGGGCCAACGTCCTGACTTTC. This gives the protein CASSPASPSSGANVLTF.

The V gene is TRBV7-2, the J gene TRBJ2-7, with no clear D. This CDR3 is built from 17 residues. The germline CDR1 and CDR2 sequences are SGHTA and FQGNSA. The germline V and J ends were trimmed by 1 base and 0 bases, with 16 bases remaining between them. CDR3 sequence reads: CASSLVSQRSSSYEQYF. DNA of the CDR3: TGTGCCAGCAGCTTAGTTTCCCAGCGAAGCAGCTCCTACGAGCAGTACTTC.

This chain links TRBV5-8 with TRBJ2-3, with TRBD2 identical over 9 bases. Trimming took 5 bases from V and 0 from J; bases not matched to a gene: 1. Germline lookup yields CDR1 SGHTS and CDR2 YDEGEE. The CDR3 runs to 14 residues. The CDR3 nucleotides are TGTGCCAGCAGGGGACTAGCTAGCACAGATACGCAGTATTTT. Translation gives CASRGLASTDTQYF.

This clone has a single count. The gene calls are TRBV7-9 and TRBJ2-3; 9 positions agree with TRBD2. CDR1 is SEHNR, CDR2 FQNEAQ, per germline (reference sequence). After removal of 4 bases from V and 8 bases from J, the junction contained 13 bases not matched to a gene. The CDR3 is 16 residues long. Here the CDR3 reads CASSYLPGGGATTQYF. The CDR3 DNA reads TGTGCCAGCAGCTATCTTCCTGGCGGGGGGGCCACTACGCAGTATTTT.

This clone was seen a single time. V gene TRBV19 combines with J gene TRBJ2-6; D is ambiguous. Germline CDR1 and CDR2: LNHDA and SQIVND (reference sequence). The germline V and J ends were trimmed by 6 bases and 2 bases, with 14 bases remaining between them. The CDR3 length is 16 residues. The CDR3 here is CASRTSLPPGANVLTF. CDR3 sequence (DNA): TGTGCCAGTAGAACATCTCTGCCGCCTGGGGCCAACGTCCTGACTTTC.

J is TRBJ1-4 and V is TRBV5-1; TRBD1 aligns across 10 bases. The CDR3 is 15 residues long. J gave up 10 bases and V 4 bases, and 10 bases lay outside the gene matches. CDR1 is SGHRS, CDR2 YFSETQ, per germline. The CDR3 here is CASSVPGTGEGKLFF. CDR3 sequence (DNA): TGCGCCAGCAGCGTGCCCGGGACAGGGGAGGGAAAACTGTTTTTT.

CDR3: CASSPRQGEETQYF. The CDR3 bases are TGTGCCAGCAGCCCCCGACAGGGAGAAGAGACCCAGTACTTC. The chain combines TRBV7-9 with TRBJ2-5, with 7 bases fitting TRBD1. The trim removed 5 bases at V and 3 bases at J, leaving 6 bases unmatched. The CDR3 has 14 amino acids. The V gene's germline CDR1 is SEHNR and CDR2 FQNEAQ (reference sequence).

Only one count was recorded for this clone. J is TRBJ1-2 and V is TRBV6-1; the D gene is possibly TRBD1 (5 bases). This CDR3 is 16 amino acids long. The V end lost 4 bases, the J end lost 3 bases, and 18 bases lay between the germline ends. Germline V gives CDR1 MNHNS, CDR2 SASEGT. CDR3 nucleotide sequence: TGTGCCAGCAGTGCGGGAGGGGTGGGGCTATACTATGGCTACACCTTC. Translating it yields CASSAGGVGLYYGYTF.

The chain recombines TRBV12-3 or TRBV12-4 with TRBJ1-2, with D possibly TRBD1 on 6 matching bases. V was clipped by 7 bases and J by 8 bases, with 17 bases between them. The CDR3 runs to 13 residues. The CDR3 spells CASTQGGGEGYTF. Written as DNA, the CDR3 is TGTGCCAGCACCCAAGGGGGGGGCGAAGGCTACACCTTC.

This sequence joins TRBV5-8 and TRBJ2-2, with TRBD2 identical over 10 bases. The junction had 15 bases not matched to a gene; V was cut back by 4 bases and J by 9 bases. Looked up from germline, CDR1 is SGHTS and CDR2 is YDEGEE. CDR3 length: 17 residues. The DNA of the CDR3 is TGTGCCAGCAGCCTGGTAACTAGCGGGGCTTTTACCAGGGAGCTGTTTTTT. Translating it yields CASSLVTSGAFTRELFF.

The table lists this clone with a few counts. The rearrangement links TRBV4-1 to TRBJ1-3; 10 bases fit TRBD1. This CDR3 has 15 amino acids. From germline, CDR1 is MGHRA and CDR2 YSYEKL. The V and J ends lost 2 bases and 4 bases, in that order; junction bases with no gene match: 2. Written as DNA, the CDR3 is TGCGCCAGCAGCCAATGGACAGGGGGAGGAAACACCATATATTTT. Translating it yields CASSQWTGGGNTIYF.

The gene calls are TRBV3-1 (or the pseudogene TRBV3-2) and TRBJ2-1; 9 bases line up with TRBD1. After removal of 1 base from V and 6 bases from J, the junction contained 4 bases not matched to a gene. Looked up from germline, CDR1 is LGHDT and CDR2 is YNNKEL (reference sequence). This CDR3 has 15 residues. CDR3 region: CASSQAGQGSNEQFF. CDR3 bases: TGTGCCAGCAGCCAAGCGGGACAGGGTTCCAATGAGCAGTTCTTC.

The V and J genes are TRBV4-1 and TRBJ2-7; TRBD1 is a possible D gene (6 bases). Germline CDR1 and CDR2: MGHRA and YSYEKL. The CDR3 runs 16 residues. V gave up 2 bases and J gave up 3 bases, with 17 bases separating them. The CDR3 DNA reads as TGCGCCAGCAGCCAATTTCAGGGTGGGGGCTTCTACGAGCAGTACTTC. This gives the protein CASSQFQGGGFYEQYF.

This chain uses TRBV10-2 with TRBJ2-5; TRBD1 matches at 7 bases. There are 16 residues in the CDR3. V trimming: 0 bases; J trimming: 6 bases; junction bases outside the gene matches: 10. In germline, CDR1 is WSHSY, CDR2 SAAADI. CDR3 sequence (DNA): TGCGCCAGCAGTGAGTCGAGGGCAGGGGGTTCAAAGACCCAGTACTTC. Its translation: CASSESRAGGSKTQYF.

V is TRBV5-4 and J is TRBJ1-1; D is possibly TRBD1 (6 bases). This CDR3 is 14 amino acids long. V was clipped by 4 bases and J by 0 bases, with 10 bases between them. Germline CDR1 and CDR2: SGHNT and YYREEE (reference sequence). The CDR3 here is CASSLDSMNTEAFF. CDR3 nucleotide sequence: TGTGCCAGCAGCCTGGACAGCATGAACACTGAAGCTTTCTTT.